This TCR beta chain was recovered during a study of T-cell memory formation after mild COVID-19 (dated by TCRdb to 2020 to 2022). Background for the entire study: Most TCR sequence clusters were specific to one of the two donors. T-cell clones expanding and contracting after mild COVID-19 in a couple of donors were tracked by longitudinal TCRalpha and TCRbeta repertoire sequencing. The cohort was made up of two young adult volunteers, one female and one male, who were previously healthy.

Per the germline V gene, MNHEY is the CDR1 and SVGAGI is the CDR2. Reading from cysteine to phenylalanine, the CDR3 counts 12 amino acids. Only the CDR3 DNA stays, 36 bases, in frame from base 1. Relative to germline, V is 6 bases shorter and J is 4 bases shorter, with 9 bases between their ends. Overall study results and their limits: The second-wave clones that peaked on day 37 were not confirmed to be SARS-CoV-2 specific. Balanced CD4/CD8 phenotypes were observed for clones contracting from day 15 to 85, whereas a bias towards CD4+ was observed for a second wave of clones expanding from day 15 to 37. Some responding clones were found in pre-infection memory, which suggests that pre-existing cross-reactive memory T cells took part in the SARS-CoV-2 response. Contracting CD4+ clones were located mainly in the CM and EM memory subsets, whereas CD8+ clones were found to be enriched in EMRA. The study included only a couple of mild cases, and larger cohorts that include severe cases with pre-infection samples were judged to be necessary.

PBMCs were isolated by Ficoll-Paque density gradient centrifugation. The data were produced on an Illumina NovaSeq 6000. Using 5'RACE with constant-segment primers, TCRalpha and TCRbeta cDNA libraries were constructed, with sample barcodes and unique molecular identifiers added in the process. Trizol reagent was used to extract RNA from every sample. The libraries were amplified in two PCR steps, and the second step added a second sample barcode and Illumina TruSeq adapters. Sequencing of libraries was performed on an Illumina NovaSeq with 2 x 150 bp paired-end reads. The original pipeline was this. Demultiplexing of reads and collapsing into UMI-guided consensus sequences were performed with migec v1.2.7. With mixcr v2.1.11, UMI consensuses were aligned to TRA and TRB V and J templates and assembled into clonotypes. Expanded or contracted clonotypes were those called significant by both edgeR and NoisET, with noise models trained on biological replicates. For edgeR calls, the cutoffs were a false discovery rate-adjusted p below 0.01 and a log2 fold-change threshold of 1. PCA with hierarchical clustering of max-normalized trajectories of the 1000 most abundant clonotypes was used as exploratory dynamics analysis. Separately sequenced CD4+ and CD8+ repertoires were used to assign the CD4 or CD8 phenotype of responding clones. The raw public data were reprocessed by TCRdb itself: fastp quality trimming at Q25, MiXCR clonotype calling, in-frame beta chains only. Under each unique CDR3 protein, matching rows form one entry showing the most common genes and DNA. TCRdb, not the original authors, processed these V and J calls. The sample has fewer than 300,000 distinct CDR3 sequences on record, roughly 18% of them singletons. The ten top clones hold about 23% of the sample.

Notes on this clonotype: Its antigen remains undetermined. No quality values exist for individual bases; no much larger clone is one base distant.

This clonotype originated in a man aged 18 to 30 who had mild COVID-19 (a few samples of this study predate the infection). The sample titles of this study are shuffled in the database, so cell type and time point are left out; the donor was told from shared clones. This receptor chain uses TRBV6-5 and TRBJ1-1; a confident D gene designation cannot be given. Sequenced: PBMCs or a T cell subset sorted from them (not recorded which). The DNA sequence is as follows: TGTGCCAGCAGGCTAAGGAGCACTGAAGCTTTCTTT. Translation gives CASRLRSTEAFF.